The 8 T cell receptor beta chains below all came from one sample that was sequenced in a study of blood T cells in healthy people across ages. Primed by a sample-barcoded 5' primer and a J-beta primer mix, a second PCR proceeded for 7 to 11 cycles. Each CDR3 protein gets one entry after TCRdb re-called the 5' RACE reads with MiXCR. The sample shows under 850,000 distinct CDR3 sequences, 35% to 40% of them seen only once. Material: blood. Receptors originate from a man between 18 and 35 years old in good health.

Concerning this clonotype itself: A much larger clone sits a single nucleotide away, making a read error possible. The chain combines TRBV19 with TRBJ2-7; D is ambiguous. Germline V gene data show CDR1 as LNHDA and CDR2 as SQIVND (reference sequence). Trimming cost V 3 bases and J 0 bases, with 12 bases left between them. This CDR3 is built from 15 residues. The CDR3 sequence: CASSIGITGSYEQYF. The CDR3 coding sequence is TGTGCCAGTAGTATTGGGATCACTGGCTCCTACGAGCAGTACTTC. Full variable domain (missing parts from reference TRBV19 and TRBJ2-7): DGGITQSPKYLFRKEGQNVTLSCEQNLNHDAMYWYRQDPGQGLRLIYYSQIVNDFQKGDIAEGYSVSREKKESFPLTVTSAQKNPTAFYLCASSIGITGSYEQYFGPGTRLTVT.

This clonotype was seen a few times. This sequence joins TRBV7-9 and TRBJ2-2, with 7 positions matching TRBD1. The junction had 5 bases not matched to a gene; V was cut back by 7 bases and J by 6 bases. This CDR3 has 13 amino acids. CDR1 SEHNR and CDR2 FQNEAQ come from the germline V gene (reference sequence). The DNA for the CDR3 is TGTGCCAGCATCCGACAGGGATCCGGGGAGCTGTTTTTT. It translates to CASIRQGSGELFF.

This clonotype was seen ten or more times. The junction does not match germline at one end; this may be a read error. The V gene is TRBV12-3 or TRBV12-4, the J gene TRBJ1-1; TRBD1 might be the D (5 bases). This CDR3 contains 14 residues. In DNA, the CDR3 is TGTGCCAGCAGCTTAGGGGACGGGAACACTGAAGCTTTCTTT. This codes for CASSLGDGNTEAFF.

This rearrangement joins TRBV5-1 to TRBJ1-1; D unresolved. Germline V gives CDR1 SGHRS, CDR2 YFSETQ. V lost 4 bases and J lost 0, with 13 bases in between. The CDR3 consists of 15 residues. CDR3 residues: CASSPRSGLNTEAFF. DNA of the CDR3: TGCGCCAGCAGCCCGAGATCCGGACTGAACACTGAAGCTTTCTTT.

This clonotype occurred a few times. V gene TRBV6-1 combines with J gene TRBJ1-6; the match to TRBD1 covers 11 bases. The CDR3 covers 13 residues. Germline V gives CDR1 MNHNS, CDR2 SASEGT. The V gene end was trimmed by 5 bases and the J gene end by 11 bases; junction bases not matched to a gene: 2. CDR3 bases: TGTGCCAGCAGTCGGGACAGGGGGACACCCCTCCACTTT. It codes for CASSRDRGTPLHF.

V gene TRBV20-1 combines with J gene TRBJ1-1; 8 bases line up with TRBD1. The trim removed 1 base at V and 1 base at J, leaving 5 bases unmatched. The CDR3 has 15 amino acids. Germline CDR1 is DFQATT and CDR2 is SNEGSKA (reference sequence). This CDR3 is CSARAYGQGNTEAFF. CDR3 in DNA: TGCAGTGCTAGAGCATACGGACAGGGGAACACTGAAGCTTTCTTT.

The chain couples TRBV7-9 to TRBJ2-7; no definite D call. Germline assignment: CDR1 SEHNR and CDR2 FQNEAQ (reference sequence). The CDR3 spans 15 residues. The germline V and J ends were trimmed by 3 bases and 3 bases, with 15 bases remaining between them. CDR3 sequence reads: CASSFPGQANYEQYF. The DNA for the CDR3 is TGTGCCAGCAGCTTCCCCGGGCAGGCTAACTACGAGCAGTACTTC.

This clonotype was recorded at least ten times. The CDR3 nucleotides read TGTGCCAGCAGCCGAGGAGGGTCTAATGAAAAACTGTTTTTT. Its protein product is CASSRGGSNEKLFF. J is TRBJ1-4 and V is TRBV7-2; no definite D call. This CDR3 spans 14 amino acids. V gave up 5 bases and J gave up 3 bases, with 10 bases separating them. Germline V lookup: CDR1 SGHTA, CDR2 FQGNSA.